The entry that follows covers one T cell receptor (beta chain) sequence. The antigen is not known. The data originate from a study of identical twins. Study-wide findings and caveats: Beta clonotypes that were abundant in cord blood contained fewer insertions, a pattern absent from memory repertoires. The study based its conclusions on cross-sectional statistical analysis and did not follow the same donors. Low generation probability was overrepresented in out-of-frame alpha sequences shared by twins. The authors noted that invariant MAIT and iNKT cells could partly confound zero-insertion analyses.

In TCRdb, the 5' RACE reads were re-called with MiXCR into one record per CDR3 protein. The profile covers a few hundred thousand distinct CDR3 sequences, with approximately 17% appearing a single time and around 10% taken by the ten largest. The sample was naive T cells sorted from blood. The source is a man in his fifties in good health.

The CDR3 sequence is CASSPSTGQIIYNEQFF. Written as DNA, the CDR3 is TGTGCCAGCAGCCCTTCAACGGGACAGATCATTTACAATGAGCAGTTCTTC. V gene TRBV5-5 combines with J gene TRBJ2-1, with 7 bases matching TRBD1. This CDR3 has 17 residues. Germline V lookup: CDR1 SGHKS, CDR2 YYEKEE (reference sequence). V shed 4 bases and J 4 bases; nucleotides not matched to a gene: 14.